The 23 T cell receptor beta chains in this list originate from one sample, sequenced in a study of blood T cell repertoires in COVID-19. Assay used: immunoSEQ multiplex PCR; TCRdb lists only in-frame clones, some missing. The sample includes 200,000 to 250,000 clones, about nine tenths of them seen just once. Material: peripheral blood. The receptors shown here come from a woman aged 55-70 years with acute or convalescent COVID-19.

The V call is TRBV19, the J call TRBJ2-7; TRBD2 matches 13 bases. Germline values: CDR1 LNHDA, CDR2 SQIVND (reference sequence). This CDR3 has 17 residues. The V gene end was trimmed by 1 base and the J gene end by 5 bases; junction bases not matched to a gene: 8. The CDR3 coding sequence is TGTGCCAGTAGTATAGGGGGGACTAGCGGGAATGAGAACGAGCAGTACTTC. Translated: CASSIGGTSGNENEQYF.

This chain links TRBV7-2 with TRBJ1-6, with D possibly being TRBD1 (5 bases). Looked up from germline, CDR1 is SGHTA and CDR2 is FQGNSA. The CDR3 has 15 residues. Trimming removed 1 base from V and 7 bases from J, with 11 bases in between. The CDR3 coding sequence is TGTGCCAGCAGCTTAGGGAGGGGAAACAATTCACCCCTCCACTTT. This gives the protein CASSLGRGNNSPLHF.

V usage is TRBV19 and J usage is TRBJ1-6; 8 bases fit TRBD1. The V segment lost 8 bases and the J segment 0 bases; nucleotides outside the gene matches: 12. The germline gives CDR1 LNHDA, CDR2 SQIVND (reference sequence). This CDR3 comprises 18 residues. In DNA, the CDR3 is TGTGCCAGTGATTCTCGCAGGGGGCCGAGCTCCTATAATTCACCCCTCCACTTT. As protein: CASDSRRGPSSYNSPLHF.

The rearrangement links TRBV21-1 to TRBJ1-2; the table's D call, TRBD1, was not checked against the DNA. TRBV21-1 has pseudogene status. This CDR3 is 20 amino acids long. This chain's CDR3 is CASSKLPRPIPGQAGYGYTF. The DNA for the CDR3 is TGTGCCAGCAGCAAATTACCCCGACCTATCCCGGGACAGGCGGGCTATGGCTACACCTTC.

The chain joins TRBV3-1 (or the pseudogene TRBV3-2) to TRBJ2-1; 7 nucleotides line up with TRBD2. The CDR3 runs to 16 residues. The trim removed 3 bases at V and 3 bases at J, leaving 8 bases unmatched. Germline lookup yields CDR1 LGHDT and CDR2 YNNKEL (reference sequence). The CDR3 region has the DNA TGTGCCAGCAGCCATAGAGCGGGGAGTCTCTACAATGAGCAGTTCTTC. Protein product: CASSHRAGSLYNEQFF.

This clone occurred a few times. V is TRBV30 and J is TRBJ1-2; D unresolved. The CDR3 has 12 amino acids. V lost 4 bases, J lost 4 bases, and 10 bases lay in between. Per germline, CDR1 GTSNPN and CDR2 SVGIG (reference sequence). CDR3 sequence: CAWMSGLYGYTF. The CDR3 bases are TGTGCCTGGATGAGCGGACTCTATGGCTACACCTTC.

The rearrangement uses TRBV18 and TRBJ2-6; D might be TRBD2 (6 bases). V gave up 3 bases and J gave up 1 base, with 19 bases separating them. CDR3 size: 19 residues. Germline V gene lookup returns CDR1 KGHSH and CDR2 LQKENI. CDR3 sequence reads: CASSPGLIEGKSGANVLTF. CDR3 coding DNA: TGTGCCAGCTCACCGGGACTCATCGAAGGGAAGTCTGGGGCCAACGTCCTGACTTTC.

CDR3 in amino acids: CASSPPGTSGGDTQYF. The CDR3 DNA sequence: TGTGCCAGCAGCCCTCCCGGGACTAGCGGCGGAGATACGCAGTATTTT. The chain employs TRBV7-2 and TRBJ2-3; TRBD2 matches at 11 bases. With V trimmed by 5 bases and J by 5 bases, 9 bases remained unmatched. Per the germline V gene, CDR1 is SGHTA and CDR2 is FQGNSA. The CDR3 totals 16 residues. The variable domain in full, completed from reference TRBV7-2 and TRBJ2-3, reads GAGVSQSPSNKVTEKGKDVELRCDPISGHTALYWYRQSLGQGLEFLIYFQGNSAPDKSGLPSDRFSAERTGGSVSTLTIQRTQQEDSAVYLCASSPPGTSGGDTQYFGPGTRLTVL.

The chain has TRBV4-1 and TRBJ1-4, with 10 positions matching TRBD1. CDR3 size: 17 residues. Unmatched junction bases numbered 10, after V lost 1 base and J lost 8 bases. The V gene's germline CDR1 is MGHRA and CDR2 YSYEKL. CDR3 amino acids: CASSQGRLGQGEEKLFF. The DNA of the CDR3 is TGCGCCAGCAGCCAAGGGAGGCTTGGACAGGGGGAGGAAAAACTGTTTTTT.

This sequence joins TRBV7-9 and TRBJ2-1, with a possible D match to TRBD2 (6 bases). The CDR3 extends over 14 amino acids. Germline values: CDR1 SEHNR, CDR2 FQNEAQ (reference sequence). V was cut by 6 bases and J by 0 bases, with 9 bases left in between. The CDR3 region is CASSSGSSYNEQFF. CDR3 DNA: TGTGCCAGCAGTAGCGGAAGCTCCTACAATGAGCAGTTCTTC.

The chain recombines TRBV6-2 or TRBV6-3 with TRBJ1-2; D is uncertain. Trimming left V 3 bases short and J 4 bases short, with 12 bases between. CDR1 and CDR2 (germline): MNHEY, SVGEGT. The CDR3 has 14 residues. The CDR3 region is CASSYPDRVYGYTF. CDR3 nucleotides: TGTGCCAGCAGTTATCCCGACCGGGTCTATGGCTACACCTTC.

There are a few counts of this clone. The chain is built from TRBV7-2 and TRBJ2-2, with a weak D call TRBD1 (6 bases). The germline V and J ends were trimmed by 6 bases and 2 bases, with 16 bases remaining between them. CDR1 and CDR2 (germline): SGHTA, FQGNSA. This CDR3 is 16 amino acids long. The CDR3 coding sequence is TGTGCCAGCAGTCCATCCGGGACACGTAACACCGGGGAGCTGTTTTTT. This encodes CASSPSGTRNTGELFF.

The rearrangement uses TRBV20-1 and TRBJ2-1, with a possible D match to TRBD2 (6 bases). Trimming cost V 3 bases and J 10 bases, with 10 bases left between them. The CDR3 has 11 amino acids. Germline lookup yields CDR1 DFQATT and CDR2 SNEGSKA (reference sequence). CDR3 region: CSARGLREQFF. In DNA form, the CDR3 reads TGCAGTGCTAGGGGACTCCGAGAGCAGTTCTTC.

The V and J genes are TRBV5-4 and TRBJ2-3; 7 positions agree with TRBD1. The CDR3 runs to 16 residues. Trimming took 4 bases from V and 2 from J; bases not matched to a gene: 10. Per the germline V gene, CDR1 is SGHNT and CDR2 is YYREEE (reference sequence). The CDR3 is CASSLRQGVYTDTQYF. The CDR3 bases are TGTGCCAGCAGCCTTAGACAGGGTGTCTACACAGATACGCAGTATTTT.

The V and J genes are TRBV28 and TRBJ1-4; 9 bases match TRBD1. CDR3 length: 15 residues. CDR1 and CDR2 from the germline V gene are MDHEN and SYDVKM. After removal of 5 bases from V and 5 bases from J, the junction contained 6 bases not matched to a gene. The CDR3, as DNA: TGTGCCAGCAGTGTGGCCGGGACAGGGAATGAAAAACTGTTTTTT. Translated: CASSVAGTGNEKLFF.

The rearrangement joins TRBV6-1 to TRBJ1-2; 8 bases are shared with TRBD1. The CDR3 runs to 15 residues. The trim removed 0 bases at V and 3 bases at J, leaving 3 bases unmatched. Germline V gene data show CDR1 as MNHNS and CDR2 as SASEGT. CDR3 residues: CASSEAQGADYGYTF. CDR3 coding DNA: TGTGCCAGCAGTGAAGCGCAGGGGGCGGACTATGGCTACACCTTC.

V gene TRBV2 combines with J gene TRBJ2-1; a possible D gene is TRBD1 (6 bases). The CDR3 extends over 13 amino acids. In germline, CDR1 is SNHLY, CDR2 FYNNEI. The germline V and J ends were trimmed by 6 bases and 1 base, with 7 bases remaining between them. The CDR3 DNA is TGTGCCAGCAGGGACAGATCCTACAATGAGCAGTTCTTC. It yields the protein CASRDRSYNEQFF.

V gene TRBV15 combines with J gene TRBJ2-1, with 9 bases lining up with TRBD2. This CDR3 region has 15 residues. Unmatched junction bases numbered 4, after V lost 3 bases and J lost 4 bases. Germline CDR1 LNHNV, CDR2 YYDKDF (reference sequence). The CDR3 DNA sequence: TGTGCCACCAGCAGGTCGGGACTAGCTTACAATGAGCAGTTCTTC. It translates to CATSRSGLAYNEQFF.

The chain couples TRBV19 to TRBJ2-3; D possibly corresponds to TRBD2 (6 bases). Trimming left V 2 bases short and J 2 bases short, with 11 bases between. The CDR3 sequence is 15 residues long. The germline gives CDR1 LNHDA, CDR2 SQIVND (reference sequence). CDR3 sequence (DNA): TGTGCCAGTAGTATAAACCTAGCGCTCACAGATACGCAGTATTTT. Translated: CASSINLALTDTQYF.

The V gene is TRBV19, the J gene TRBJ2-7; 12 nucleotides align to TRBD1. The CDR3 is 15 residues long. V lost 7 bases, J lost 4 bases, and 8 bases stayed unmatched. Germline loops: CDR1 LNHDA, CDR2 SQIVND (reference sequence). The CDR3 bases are TGTGCCAGTAAAATTGGGACAGGGGGCGTTTACGAGCAGTACTTC. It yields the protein CASKIGTGGVYEQYF.

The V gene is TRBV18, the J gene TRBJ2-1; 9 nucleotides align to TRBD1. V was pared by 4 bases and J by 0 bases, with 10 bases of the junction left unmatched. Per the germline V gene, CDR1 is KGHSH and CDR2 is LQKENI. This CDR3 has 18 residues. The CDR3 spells CASSRIGTGQSSYNEQFF. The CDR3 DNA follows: TGTGCCAGCTCACGTATAGGGACAGGGCAGAGCTCCTACAATGAGCAGTTCTTC.

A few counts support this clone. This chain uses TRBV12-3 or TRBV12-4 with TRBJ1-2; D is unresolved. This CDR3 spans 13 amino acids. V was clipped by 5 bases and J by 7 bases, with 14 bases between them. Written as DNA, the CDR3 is TGTGCCAGCAGTCCCCAACCGGGTAGTGGCTACACCTTC. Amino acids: CASSPQPGSGYTF.

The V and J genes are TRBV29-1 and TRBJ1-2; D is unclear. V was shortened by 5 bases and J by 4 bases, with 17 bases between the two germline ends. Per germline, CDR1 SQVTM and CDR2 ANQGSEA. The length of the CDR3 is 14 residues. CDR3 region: CSVNNREAGYGYTF. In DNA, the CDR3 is TGCAGCGTTAATAACCGGGAAGCGGGCTATGGCTACACCTTC.